This passage covers 17 T cell receptor beta chains from one sample sequenced in a study of T cells after yellow fever vaccination. One entry per CDR3 protein, called by TCRdb with MiXCR from the 5' RACE reads. In the table there are roughly 520,000 distinct CDR3 sequences, just over 20% of which are singletons. The sequencing used PBMCs, collected less than 25 days after the first yellow fever vaccination. The source of these receptors is a man aged 18 to 35 who received the YFV17D yellow fever vaccine.

This clonotype has only a few counts. The V gene is TRBV7-2, the J gene TRBJ2-1; the match to TRBD2 covers 8 bases. Trimming at V came to 2 bases and at J to 0 bases, leaving 6 bases not matched to a gene. Per germline, CDR1 SGHTA and CDR2 FQGNSA. This CDR3 is 17 amino acids long. Written as DNA, the CDR3 is TGTGCCAGCAGCTTAAGAAGCGGGGGTTACTCCTACAATGAGCAGTTCTTC. It translates to CASSLRSGGYSYNEQFF.

V is TRBV27 and J is TRBJ2-1, with 14 bases that match TRBD2. Germline V CDR1 and CDR2: MNHEY, SMNVEV (reference sequence). The CDR3 contains 16 residues. The ends lost 5 bases at V and 7 bases at J; junction bases unmatched: 7. The CDR3 DNA reads TGTGCCAGCAGTATCAGGACTAGCGGGGGGAAGAATGAGCAGTTCTTC. Translation gives CASSIRTSGGKNEQFF.

This clonotype occurred a few times. The chain recombines TRBV20-1 with TRBJ2-7, with 8 positions matching TRBD1. Germline V lookup: CDR1 DFQATT, CDR2 SNEGSKA (reference sequence). CDR3 length equals 12 residues. The CDR3 sequence is CRADRDTTEQYF. Written as DNA, the CDR3 is TGCAGAGCGGACAGGGATACTACCGAGCAGTACTTC.

This clonotype has a handful of counts. The CDR3 reads CASDLFGSNQPQHF. Here the CDR3 DNA reads TGTGCCAGCGACCTATTCGGGAGCAATCAGCCCCAGCATTTT. The gene calls are TRBV2 and TRBJ1-5, with D unclear. V lost 8 bases and J lost 1, with 12 bases in between. This CDR3 spans 14 amino acids. Germline V CDR1 and CDR2: SNHLY, FYNNEI.

The chain is built from TRBV5-1 and TRBJ2-3; TRBD2 might be the D (6 bases). In germline, CDR1 is SGHRS, CDR2 YFSETQ. There are 16 residues in the CDR3. Trimming took 0 bases from V and 1 from J, leaving 12 bases between them. CDR3 in DNA: TGCGCCAGCAGCTTGGACTTTGGCGGGGGCACAGATACGCAGTATTTT. This codes for CASSLDFGGGTDTQYF.

CDR3 coding DNA: TGCGCCAGCAGCCGCTCGGACAGAATGAACACTGAAGCTTTCTTT. It translates to CASSRSDRMNTEAFF. The chain couples TRBV4-1 to TRBJ1-1; D might be TRBD1 (6 bases). CDR3 length: 15 residues. Germline CDR1 MGHRA, CDR2 YSYEKL. V lost 4 bases, J lost 0 bases, and 12 bases lay in between.

The gene calls are TRBV4-2 and TRBJ2-5; D may be TRBD1 or TRBD2 (6 bases each). The CDR3 runs to 15 residues. Germline lookup yields CDR1 LGHNA and CDR2 YNFKEQ. Trimming took off 4 bases at V and 5 bases at J, with 17 bases between the two ends. This chain's CDR3 is CASSPYLGGGETQYF. In nucleotides, the CDR3 is TGTGCCAGCAGCCCATATTTGGGGGGCGGGGAGACCCAGTACTTC.

The chain recombines TRBV12-3 or TRBV12-4 with TRBJ2-1; 10 nucleotides align to TRBD2. The CDR3 loop spans 15 amino acids. Unmatched junction bases numbered 9, after V lost 8 bases and J lost 5 bases. The CDR3 nucleotides read TGTGCCAGCTCCACGGAGAGCGGGGGGGACAATGAGCAGTTCTTC. This translates into CASSTESGGDNEQFF.

At least ten counts were recorded for this clonotype. This sequence joins TRBV7-2 and TRBJ1-6; D is perhaps TRBD1 (5 bases). V was pared by 5 bases and J by 6 bases, with 11 bases between. The CDR3 is made up of 14 amino acids. The germline CDR1 and CDR2 sequences are SGHTA and FQGNSA. CDR3 protein: CASSRSGPNSPLHF. CDR3 bases: TGTGCCAGCAGCCGGTCGGGGCCTAATTCACCCCTCCACTTT.

This rearrangement joins TRBV4-1 to TRBJ1-6; possibly TRBD1 for D (6 bases). Per germline, CDR1 MGHRA and CDR2 YSYEKL. The V end lost 8 bases, the J end lost 7 bases, and 18 bases lay between the germline ends. The CDR3 runs 15 residues. CDR3 DNA: TGCGCCAGCCGTGCGGTGGGGGCTTGGAATTCACCCCTCCACTTT. The encoded protein is CASRAVGAWNSPLHF.

Only a few counts were recorded for this clonotype. The chain employs TRBV6-1 and TRBJ2-4; D remains unclear. V was cut by 5 bases and J by 4 bases, with 15 bases left in between. The germline CDR1 and CDR2 sequences are MNHNS and SASEGT. The CDR3 runs to 15 residues. The CDR3 sequence: CASSQPGPIKNIQYF. The CDR3, as DNA: TGTGCCAGCAGTCAACCCGGGCCCATTAAAAACATTCAGTACTTC.

CDR3 amino acids: CASSQELNSGPGELFF. CDR3 bases: TGCGCCAGCAGCCAAGAACTAAACTCCGGGCCCGGGGAGCTGTTTTTT. The V gene is TRBV4-1, the J gene TRBJ2-2; D gene uncertain. Looked up from germline, CDR1 is MGHRA and CDR2 is YSYEKL. The CDR3 length is 16 residues. The V end was cut by 0 bases, the J end by 6 bases, with 14 bases between.

This rearrangement joins TRBV4-3 to TRBJ2-1; 11 nucleotides match TRBD2. Germline CDR1 LGHNA, CDR2 YSLEER. The CDR3 loop spans 17 amino acids. V shed 0 bases, J shed 4 bases, and the junction held 5 bases outside the gene matches. CDR3 nucleotides: TGCGCCAGCAGCCAAGATTATAGCGGGGGGGCTTACAATGAGCAGTTCTTC. The encoded protein is CASSQDYSGGAYNEQFF.

This clonotype was observed a handful of times. The V and J genes are TRBV10-1 and TRBJ1-1, with TRBD1 matching over 8 bases. Trimming removed 4 bases from V and 5 bases from J; junction bases left unmatched: 9. The CDR3 is made up of 15 amino acids. The germline V gene encodes CDR1 WNHNN and CDR2 SYGVQD (reference sequence). The CDR3: CASSVTGQARTEAFF. In DNA, the CDR3 is TGCGCCAGCAGTGTAACGGGACAGGCGAGGACTGAAGCTTTCTTT.

A few counts support this clonotype. The CDR3 protein is CASSLAGAYEQYV. The CDR3 bases are TGTGCCAGCAGTTTAGCAGGGGCCTACGAGCAGTACGTC. The rearrangement joins TRBV28 to TRBJ2-7, with D possibly matching TRBD1 (6 bases). Germline V gene lookup returns CDR1 MDHEN and CDR2 SYDVKM. Trimming removed 2 bases at V and 2 bases at J, with 7 bases between. The CDR3 totals 13 residues.

The CDR3 loop is CASSKAASAGTSSTDTQYF. DNA for the CDR3: TGTGCCAGCAGCAAAGCCGCCTCGGCAGGGACGTCTAGCACAGATACGCAGTATTTT. V usage is TRBV21-1 and J usage is TRBJ2-3; the listed D gene, TRBD2, was not tested against the DNA. TRBV21-1 corresponds to a pseudogene. The length of the CDR3 is 19 residues.

This clonotype was detected only a few times. The V call is TRBV18, the J call TRBJ1-4, with D unclear. The V end was cut by 3 bases, the J end by 8 bases, with 10 bases between. The CDR3 runs to 13 residues. CDR1 is KGHSH, CDR2 LQKENI, per germline. CDR3 sequence (DNA): TGTGCCAGCTCACCCTCCGGGTTAGAAAAACTGTTTTTT. It codes for CASSPSGLEKLFF.